These 7 T cell receptor beta chains share one sample of origin, sequenced in a study of read filtering for tumor transcriptome and immune sequencing. From roughly 390 ng of RNA, a library with molecular barcoded alpha/delta and beta/gamma adaptors was made. TCRdb re-analysed the reads in MiXCR, keeping a single row per CDR3 protein. The sample has around 44,000 distinct CDR3 sequences, roughly an eighth seen once; the top ten hold roughly 31%. Source material: a population of CD138-negative cells sorted from bone marrow. Every receptor here comes from a donor at least 40 years old with multiple myeloma.

This clonotype was recorded many times. V gene TRBV7-9 combines with J gene TRBJ2-1, with D tentatively TRBD2 (5 bases). Germline loops: CDR1 SEHNR, CDR2 FQNEAQ (reference sequence). CDR3 length: 12 residues. Trimming shortened V by 5 bases and J by 15 bases, and 17 bases separated the two germline ends. CDR3 residues: CASSLRGIFLFF. The CDR3 DNA is TGTGCCAGCAGCCTTAGAGGGATCTTTCTGTTCTTC.

A note on this clonotype: The junction differs from germline at one of its ends, possibly a read error. The rearrangement joins TRBV20-1 to TRBJ1-6; D might be TRBD1 (5 bases). Per germline, CDR1 DFQATT and CDR2 SNEGSKA (reference sequence). The CDR3 consists of 15 residues. Written as DNA, the CDR3 is TGCGGTGCCGGCCGGGGCGGTCGCTATAATTCACCCCTCCACTTT. As protein: CGAGRGGRYNSPLHF.

Many counts were recorded for this clonotype. V is TRBV6-5 and J is TRBJ2-1; TRBD1 might be the D (5 bases). Per the germline V gene, CDR1 is MNHEY and CDR2 is SVGAGI. The CDR3 runs to 14 residues. V dropped 4 bases and J dropped 8 bases, with 15 bases sitting between them. CDR3 nucleotide sequence: TGTGCCAGCAGTTCAAGGGGTCTAGGTGATGAGCAGTTCTTC. It encodes CASSSRGLGDEQFF.

This clonotype has ten or more counts. The genes are TRBV4-1 and TRBJ2-3; 8 bases match TRBD2. There are 16 residues in the CDR3. J lost 2 bases, V lost 0 bases, and 4 bases had no gene match. Per germline, CDR1 MGHRA and CDR2 YSYEKL. The CDR3 DNA reads TGCGCCAGCAGCCAAGATCCAGCGGGAGTCACAGATACGCAGTATTTT. Translation gives CASSQDPAGVTDTQYF.

V is TRBV19 and J is TRBJ2-5, with D hard to call. The CDR3 has 11 amino acids. Germline V gives CDR1 LNHDA, CDR2 SQIVND (reference sequence). Trimming stripped 3 bases from V and 4 bases from J, with 3 bases between. CDR3 sequence: CASSMGETQYF. The DNA of the CDR3 is TGTGCCAGTAGTATGGGAGAGACCCAGTACTTC. Full variable domain (remainder filled in from reference TRBV19 and TRBJ2-5): DGGITQSPKYLFRKEGQNVTLSCEQNLNHDAMYWYRQDPGQGLRLIYYSQIVNDFQKGDIAEGYSVSREKKESFPLTVTSAQKNPTAFYLCASSMGETQYFGPGTRLLVL.

At least ten counts were recorded for this clonotype. CDR3 nucleotide sequence: TGCGCCAGCAGCTTGGATGCGAACACTGAAGCTTTCTTT. It specifies CASSLDANTEAFF. The chain joins TRBV5-1 to TRBJ1-1; D gene unclear. V gave up 0 bases and J gave up 1 base, with 4 bases separating them. The CDR3 contains 13 residues. Germline V gene lookup returns CDR1 SGHRS and CDR2 YFSETQ.

This clonotype came up a few times. This chain uses TRBV7-2 with TRBJ2-7; D might be TRBD2 (5 bases). Germline CDR1 and CDR2: SGHTA and FQGNSA. There are 14 residues in the CDR3. V was trimmed by 2 bases and J by 0 bases, leaving 8 bases between them. This chain's CDR3 is CASSLRRSSYEQYF. The CDR3 DNA reads TGTGCCAGCAGCTTACGGAGGAGCTCCTACGAGCAGTACTTC. Filled out from reference TRBV7-2 and TRBJ2-7, the complete variable domain reads GAGVSQSPSNKVTEKGKDVELRCDPISGHTALYWYRQSLGQGLEFLIYFQGNSAPDKSGLPSDRFSAERTGGSVSTLTIQRTQQEDSAVYLCASSLRRSSYEQYFGPGTRLTVT.